Sequencing of this T cell receptor (beta chain) was carried out in a study of blood T cell repertoires in COVID-19. Study details: Samples came from the United States, Italy and Spain, spanning acute and convalescent COVID-19. Nucleic acid was either cDNA or gDNA, and it came from T cells, B-cell-depleted T cells, or PBMCs.

Germline V lookup: CDR1 SGHTA, CDR2 FQGNSA. V lost 6 bases and J lost 6, with 25 bases in between. There are 17 residues in the CDR3. Source study methods: Estimated nucleated cell counts came from reference gene primer amplification. Only in-frame clones appear in the TCRdb table, and some are missing; sequencing was by immunoSEQ multiplex PCR. Clone size and V and J calls were adopted from that table, with D and trimming inferred from the DNA. The sample consists of over 150,000 clones, roughly 82% of them appearing once. This TCR was sampled from a human donor in a cohort sampled during active COVID-19. Sample: peripheral blood. The chain combines TRBV7-2 with TRBJ2-3; D may be TRBD2 (6 bases). The CDR3 DNA reads as TGTGCCAGCAGTAAGGCGTTTGGGCGGGGTGAGGGGGATACGCAGTATTTT. It yields the protein CASSKAFGRGEGDTQYF.